This entry features one T cell receptor beta chain sequence. Its cognate antigen is unknown. Recent acute infections and vaccinations were absent in the healthy HIV-negative adult donors. The sample comes from a study of shared clonotypes between healthy human individuals. The overall study: Plates per donor: three CD4 naive, three CD4 memory, two CD8 naive, one CD8 memory.

Germline CDR1 LNHNV, CDR2 YYDKDF (reference sequence). V was cut by 7 bases and J by 3 bases, with 12 bases left in between. There are 13 residues in the CDR3. Study-level findings and limits: Several donors shared around 5% of their naive CD4 clonotypes.

The assay used deep level. Clones were sequenced by immunoSEQ multiplex PCR, and TCRdb holds only the in-frame ones, with some missing. The sample contains 2,100,000 or so clones, 90% to 96% of which appear only once. The TCR sequence derives from a man between 18 and 35 years old in good health. The chain combines TRBV15 with TRBJ1-1; possibly TRBD1 for D (6 bases). Source material: naive CD4+ T cells sorted from blood. Subset reported: CD45RA+ positively selected. In DNA, the CDR3 is TGTGCCACCAATCGGGGGGCGGACACTGAAGCTTTCTTT. It is translated as CATNRGADTEAFF.